These T cell receptor beta chains were read from a single sample in a study of blood T cell repertoires in COVID-19. Only in-frame clones appear in the TCRdb table, and some are missing; sequencing was by immunoSEQ multiplex PCR. The sample includes under 85,000 clones, over 75% of them seen just once. Sequenced sample: peripheral blood. The receptors originated from a man older than 75 with acute or convalescent COVID-19. CDR3s include the opening cysteine and the closing phenylalanine or tryptophan. The D gene is left open where the match is weak. Only part of the rows carry a size: once, few, many, or a class if the clone is expanded.

j_gene	d_gene	abundance	v_gene	CDR3nt	CDR3aa
TRBJ2-2	TRBD1	.	TRBV9	TGTGCCAGCAGCGTCGCCGGGACAGGGGGCACCGGGGAGCTGTTTTTT	CASSVAGTGGTGELFF
TRBJ1-5	TRBD1	.	TRBV19	TGTGCCAGTAGTATCCTCCGGGACAGGGGCCCGCTAAATCAGCCCCAGCATTTT	CASSILRDRGPLNQPQHF
TRBJ2-7	TRBD1	.	TRBV5-8	TGTGCCAGCAGCTTGGCGGGGACAGGGTTCTACGAGCAGTACTTC	CASSLAGTGFYEQYF
TRBJ2-1	TRBD2	.	TRBV19	TGTGCCAGTAGTCCCCAAGACCTAGCGGGGACTATCCCAACCAATGAGCAGTTCTTC	CASSPQDLAGTIPTNEQFF
TRBJ1-3	TRBD1	.	TRBV7-2	TGTGCCAGCAGCCACGGGACAGCTGGAAACACCATATATTTT	CASSHGTAGNTIYF
TRBJ2-1	.	.	TRBV6-2/TRBV6-3	TGTGCCAGCAGTTACTCTCGCGGAGTCCGTCTCTACAATGAGCAGTTCTTC	CASSYSRGVRLYNEQFF
TRBJ2-3	.	.	TRBV27	TGTGCTAGCTCTACCTGGGCCACAGATACGCAGTATTTT	CASSTWATDTQYF
TRBJ1-5	.	few	TRBV19	TGTGCCAGTAGTATTCCTCGGGGGGGTCAGCCCCAGCATTTT	CASSIPRGGQPQHF
TRBJ2-3	TRBD1	once	TRBV2	TGTGCCAGCAGGGGACAGGGTCATAGCACAGATACGCAGTATTTT	CASRGQGHSTDTQYF
TRBJ1-2	TRBD1	.	TRBV24-1	TGTGCCACCAGTGATTCGAACAGGGGGCGAAGTCGTGGCTACACCTTC	CATSDSNRGRSRGYTF
TRBJ2-7	.	.	TRBV5-1	TGCGCCAGCAGCCCTGGAGGCTACGAGCAGTACTTC	CASSPGGYEQYF
TRBJ1-4	.	.	TRBV14	TGTGCCAGCACCCAGGGCGGGAATGAAAAACTGTTTTTT	CASTQGGNEKLFF
TRBJ1-2	.	.	TRBV3-1/TRBV3-2	TGTGCCAGCAGCCAAGAACTGATGAACTATGGCTACACCTTC	CASSQELMNYGYTF
TRBJ1-5	TRBD1	.	TRBV19	TGTGCCAGTAGTAGCGGACAGGGGCGAGTGTACAATCAGCCCCAGCATTTT	CASSSGQGRVYNQPQHF